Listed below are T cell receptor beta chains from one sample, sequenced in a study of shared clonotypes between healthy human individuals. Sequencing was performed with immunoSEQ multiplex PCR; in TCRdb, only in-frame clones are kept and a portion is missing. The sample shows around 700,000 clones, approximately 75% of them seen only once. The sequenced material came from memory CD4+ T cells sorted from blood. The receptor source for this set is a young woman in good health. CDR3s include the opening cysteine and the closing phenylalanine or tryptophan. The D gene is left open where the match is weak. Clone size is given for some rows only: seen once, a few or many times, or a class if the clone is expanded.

TGTGCCAGCTCACCAGTGTGGGACAGACCTAACTATGGCTACACCTTC CASSPVWDRPNYGYTF TRBV18 . TRBJ1-2 TRBD1
TGTGCCAGTAACCGGGACAGGGAAGGCTACACCTTC CASNRDREGYTF TRBV19 . TRBJ1-2 TRBD1
TGTGCCTGGACTAATAGCGGGAGAACCCACGGGGAGCTGTTTTTT CAWTNSGRTHGELFF TRBV30 few TRBJ2-2 TRBD2
TGCGCCAGCAGCGGGACATCCTACACTGAAGCTTTCTTT CASSGTSYTEAFF TRBV10-1 . TRBJ1-1 .
TGTGCCAGCAGCTTTGTCAGGGGGTCTGACGGCTACACCTTC CASSFVRGSDGYTF TRBV7-2 . TRBJ1-2 TRBD1
TGTGCCAGCATTGGGACAGGAGGCGAAAAACTGTTTTTT CASIGTGGEKLFF TRBV6-1 . TRBJ1-4 TRBD1
TGTGCCTGGAGTGTACGAGGGATTCAAGAGACCCAGTACTTC CAWSVRGIQETQYF TRBV30 . TRBJ2-5 .
TGTGCCAGCAGGATCCTTCCCTACGAGCAGTACTTC CASRILPYEQYF TRBV2 . TRBJ2-7 .
TGCGCCAGCAGCTTGGAGGGTGATAGCACAGATACGCAGTATTTT CASSLEGDSTDTQYF TRBV5-1 . TRBJ2-3 .
TGTGCCAGCAGCGAGGGGGGAGGTGAGCAGTTCTTC CASSEGGGEQFF TRBV5-4 few TRBJ2-1 .
TGTGCCAGCAGCGAAAACAGGGATCGTTACACCTTC CASSENRDRYTF TRBV2 . TRBJ1-2 .
TGTGCCAGCGTCTTGGCTAGCGGGGGCCTGGGTGAGCAGTTCTTC CASVLASGGLGEQFF TRBV6-5 . TRBJ2-1 TRBD2
TGTGCCATTAAGAGGGTCTCCGAGCAGTACTTC CAIKRVSEQYF TRBV28 . TRBJ2-7 .
TGTGCCAGCAGTGATCGTATCGGGACCAATACCTACAATGAGCAGTTCTTC CASSDRIGTNTYNEQFF TRBV25-1 . TRBJ2-1 .
TGTGCCAGCAGTTTATTGGAGGGAGCAGGGGACCCCACAGATACGCAGTATTTT CASSLLEGAGDPTDTQYF TRBV28 . TRBJ2-3 .
TGTGCCAGCAGCTCTGGGAGGATGAGCTCTGGGGCCAACGTCCTGACTTTC CASSSGRMSSGANVLTF TRBV5-8 . TRBJ2-6 .
TGCGCCAGCAGCTTGGGGTCTAGCGGGAGTCAGTTCTTC CASSLGSSGSQFF TRBV5-1 . TRBJ2-1 TRBD2
TGTGCCAGCAGTTCCAGGACAGCCCCACCCTACGAGCAGTACTTC CASSSRTAPPYEQYF TRBV27 . TRBJ2-7 .
TGTGCCAGCAGCTTCGAGCGGGAGCGGGGCTACGAGCAGTACTTC CASSFERERGYEQYF TRBV5-4 . TRBJ2-7 TRBD2
TGTGCCAGCTCACCAGGGGGCGCGGTCACTGAAGCTTTCTTT CASSPGGAVTEAFF TRBV18 . TRBJ1-1 .
TGTGCCAGCAGCTTAGCCGACTACGAGCAGTACTTC CASSLADYEQYF TRBV7-9 . TRBJ2-7 .
TGTGCCAGTAGACCCTCTGGTCTCGACTCGTATGGCTACACCTTC CASRPSGLDSYGYTF TRBV19 . TRBJ1-2 .
TGTGCCAGCAGTGAAGTTGGACAGCGAAATGAAAAACTGTTTTTT CASSEVGQRNEKLFF TRBV6-1 few TRBJ1-4 .
TGTGCCAGTAGATTCCCGGGACAGGGGACTCGGAACTATGGCTACACCTTC CASRFPGQGTRNYGYTF TRBV19 . TRBJ1-2 TRBD1
TGTGCCACCAGCAGAGATGGGCAGAAACTGTTTTTT CATSRDGQKLFF TRBV15 . TRBJ1-4 .
TGTGCCAGCAGCCAGGGGCCCGTGGGAAACACCATATATTTT CASSQGPVGNTIYF TRBV2 . TRBJ1-3 .
TGTGCCAGTTGGGGTCGGGGGCGCTATGCTTTCTTT CASWGRGRYAFF TRBV6-6 . TRBJ1-1 .
TGTGCCAGTACCCCCGGGAAGGGGATATGGGCAGATACGCAGTATTTT CASTPGKGIWADTQYF TRBV19 . TRBJ2-3 .
TGTGCCACCAGCAGAGAGAGGGAGGGGTCCTACGAGCAGTACTTC CATSREREGSYEQYF TRBV15 . TRBJ2-7 TRBD2
TGTGCCACCAGCAGAGATGGTTATCTTTCGGTTGAAGCTTTCTTT CATSRDGYLSVEAFF TRBV15 . TRBJ1-1 .
TGTGCCAGCAGTCCCTTCGGTTCTGGAAACACCATATATTTT CASSPFGSGNTIYF TRBV6-6 . TRBJ1-3 .
TGCAGCGTTGGAGGGGACCACGAGCAGTACTTC CSVGGDHEQYF TRBV29-1 . TRBJ2-7 .
TGTGCCAGCACTAGAGGGGGGGGAAAAGCTTTCTTT CASTRGGGKAFF TRBV28 . TRBJ1-1 .
TGTGCCAGCAGCTTAGTTGGACACATAAACACTGAAGCTTTCTTT CASSLVGHINTEAFF TRBV7-8 . TRBJ1-1 .
TGTGCCAGCAGCGAGCTCTTGGTCCTGGGGAGCTCCTACGAGCAGTACTTC CASSELLVLGSSYEQYF TRBV2 . TRBJ2-7 .
TGTGCCAGCAGCCGGGGGACAGCCAGCTCTGGAAACACCATATATTTT CASSRGTASSGNTIYF TRBV11-2 . TRBJ1-3 TRBD1
TGTGCCAGCAGCGTAAACAGCCAAGGAAACACCATATATTTT CASSVNSQGNTIYF TRBV9 many TRBJ1-3 .
TGTGCCAGCAGTGATCAAGGGGCTAGGACTAGCGCGGAGGAGCAGTACTTC CASSDQGARTSAEEQYF TRBV25-1 many TRBJ2-7 TRBD2
TGCGCCAGCAGCTTGGCAAGTGCCTCCTACAATGAGCAGTTCTTC CASSLASASYNEQFF TRBV5-1 few TRBJ2-1 .
TGTGCCAGCACCTGGGCGGGAGTGGGGGTGGAGACCCAGTACTTC CASTWAGVGVETQYF TRBV28 . TRBJ2-5 TRBD2
TGTGCCAGCAGAAGGGACAGGTACACAGATACGCAGTATTTT CASRRDRYTDTQYF TRBV2 . TRBJ2-3 TRBD1